This TCR beta chain emerged from a study of T cell responses to AZD1222 COVID-19 vaccine. This clone was counted a few times. Its antigen is unidentified. The V and J ends lost 3 bases and 4 bases respectively, with 13 bases between them. This CDR3 contains 14 residues. Per the germline V gene, CDR1 is KGHSH and CDR2 is LQKENI. The repertoire was sequenced with immunoSEQ multiplex PCR; TCRdb's copy has only in-frame clones and lacks some. The top ten clones hold around 3% of a sample with about 140,000 clones, around 93% of them seen once. Study findings and constraints: Unmutated variant regions are reportedly the target of nearly half of TCRs that are spike-specific.

The J gene is TRBJ2-7, the V gene TRBV18; a possible D gene is TRBD2 (5 bases). Source: peripheral blood, taken on day 0 of AZD1222 vaccination. The sequence derives from an adult in good health. CDR3 sequence reads: CASSPSTSSYEQYF. The CDR3 region has the DNA TGTGCCAGCTCACCTAGTACTAGTTCGTACGAGCAGTACTTC.